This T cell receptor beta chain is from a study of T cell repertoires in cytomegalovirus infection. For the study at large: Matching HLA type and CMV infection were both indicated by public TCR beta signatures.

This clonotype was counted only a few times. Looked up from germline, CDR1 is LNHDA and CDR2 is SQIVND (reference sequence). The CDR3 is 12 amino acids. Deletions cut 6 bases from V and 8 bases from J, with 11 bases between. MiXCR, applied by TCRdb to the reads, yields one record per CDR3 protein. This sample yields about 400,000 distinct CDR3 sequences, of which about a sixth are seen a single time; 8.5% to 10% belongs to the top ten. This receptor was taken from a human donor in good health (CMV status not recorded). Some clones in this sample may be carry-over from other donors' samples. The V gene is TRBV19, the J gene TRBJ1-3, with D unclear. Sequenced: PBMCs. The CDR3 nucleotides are TGTGCCAGTAGCCTTCCTCGTGACACCATATATTTT. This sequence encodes CASSLPRDTIYF.